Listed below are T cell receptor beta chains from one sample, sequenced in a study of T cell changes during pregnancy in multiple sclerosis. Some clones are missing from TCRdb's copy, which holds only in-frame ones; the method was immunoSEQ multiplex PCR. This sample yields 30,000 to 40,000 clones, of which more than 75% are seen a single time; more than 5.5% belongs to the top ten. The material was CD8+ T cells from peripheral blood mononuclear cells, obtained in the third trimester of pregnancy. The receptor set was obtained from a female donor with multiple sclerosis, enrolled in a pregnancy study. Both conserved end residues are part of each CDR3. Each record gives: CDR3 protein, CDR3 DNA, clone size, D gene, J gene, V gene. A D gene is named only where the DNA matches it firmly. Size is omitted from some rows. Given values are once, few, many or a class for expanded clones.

CDR3: CASSLGYGAEAFF
DNA: TGTGCCAGCAGCTTAGGTTACGGAGCTGAAGCTTTCTTT
size: -
D: -
J: TRBJ1-1
V: TRBV11-2

CDR3: CASSLPGDGNQPQHF
DNA: TGTGCCAGCAGCCTGCCAGGGGATGGAAATCAGCCCCAGCATTTT
size: -
D: -
J: TRBJ1-5
V: TRBV2

CDR3: CAWSVLGGMGNTEAFF
DNA: TGTGCCTGGAGTGTACTAGGGGGAATGGGGAACACTGAAGCTTTCTTT
size: -
D: -
J: TRBJ1-1
V: TRBV30

CDR3: CASSHPDGNYGYTF
DNA: TGTGCCAGTAGTCATCCCGACGGGAACTATGGCTACACCTTC
size: -
D: -
J: TRBJ1-2
V: TRBV19

CDR3: CASTHRGLGTEAFF
DNA: TGCGCCAGCACGCACAGGGGGCTGGGGACTGAAGCTTTCTTT
size: -
D: TRBD1
J: TRBJ1-1
V: TRBV4-1

CDR3: CASRFGESTYEQYF
DNA: TGTGCCAGCAGATTCGGGGAGAGCACCTACGAGCAGTACTTC
size: -
D: -
J: TRBJ2-7
V: TRBV6-5

CDR3: CASSQDNWRGEQFF
DNA: TGCGCCAGCAGCCAAGATAATTGGAGGGGTGAGCAGTTCTTC
size: -
D: -
J: TRBJ2-1
V: TRBV4-1

CDR3: CASDPRRDSDEQFF
DNA: TGTGCCAGCGACCCCCGGAGGGATTCCGATGAGCAGTTCTTC
size: -
D: -
J: TRBJ2-1
V: TRBV7-9

CDR3: CASSPGGQGLEFSGNTIYF
DNA: TGTGCCAGCAGCCCGGGTGGACAGGGGCTAGAGTTCTCTGGAAACACCATATATTTT
size: -
D: TRBD1
J: TRBJ1-3
V: TRBV5-6

CDR3: CASSQVGGEYGYTF
DNA: TGTGCCAGCAGCCAAGTGGGGGGGGAGTATGGCTACACCTTC
size: -
D: -
J: TRBJ1-2
V: TRBV4-2

CDR3: CASSQGSSSDRAYSNQPQHF
DNA: TGCGCCAGCAGCCAGGGATCGTCTTCGGACAGGGCATATAGCAATCAGCCCCAGCATTTT
size: once
D: TRBD1
J: TRBJ1-5
V: TRBV4-1

CDR3: CASSQISGGWYEQYF
DNA: TGCGCCAGCAGCCAGATTAGCGGGGGGTGGTACGAGCAGTACTTC
size: -
D: TRBD2
J: TRBJ2-7
V: TRBV4-3

CDR3: CASSDSPMDRSHEQYF
DNA: TGTGCCAGCAGTGACTCTCCCATGGACAGGAGCCACGAGCAGTACTTC
size: few
D: TRBD1
J: TRBJ2-7
V: TRBV6-4

CDR3: CASSVSEVNEQFF
DNA: TGTGCCAGCAGTGTGTCGGAGGTCAATGAGCAGTTCTTC
size: once
D: -
J: TRBJ2-1
V: TRBV6-4

CDR3: CASSYGAWGSNNEQFF
DNA: TGTGCCAGCAGTTACGGGGCTTGGGGCAGCAACAATGAGCAGTTCTTC
size: -
D: -
J: TRBJ2-1
V: TRBV6-5

CDR3: CASSYRTSTDTQYF
DNA: TGTGCCAGCAGTTACCGGACTAGCACAGATACGCAGTATTTT
size: -
D: -
J: TRBJ2-3
V: TRBV6-5

CDR3: CASSPRTGAGNQPQHF
DNA: TGTGCCAGCAGCCCCCGTACAGGGGCTGGCAATCAGCCCCAGCATTTT
size: -
D: TRBD1
J: TRBJ1-5
V: TRBV5-5

CDR3: CASSQTIGTGYGYTF
DNA: TGCGCCAGCAGCCAAACTATCGGGACAGGGTATGGCTACACCTTC
size: -
D: TRBD1
J: TRBJ1-2
V: TRBV4-3

CDR3: CASSLEGGDYNSPLHF
DNA: TGCGCCAGCAGCTTGGAAGGGGGTGACTATAATTCACCCCTCCACTTT
size: -
D: -
J: TRBJ1-6
V: TRBV5-1

CDR3: CAISDPTGGSNQPQHF
DNA: TGTGCCATCAGTGACCCGACAGGGGGGAGCAATCAGCCCCAGCATTTT
size: -
D: TRBD1
J: TRBJ1-5
V: TRBV10-3

CDR3: CASSLVSDSNYGYTF
DNA: TGTGCCAGCAGCTTGGTATCAGACTCTAACTATGGCTACACCTTC
size: -
D: -
J: TRBJ1-2
V: TRBV5-5

CDR3: CSVPGQGAVGYTF
DNA: TGCAGCGTACCGGGACAGGGGGCGGTTGGCTACACCTTC
size: -
D: TRBD1
J: TRBJ1-2
V: TRBV29-1

CDR3: CASRNPGLAGATDTQYF
DNA: TGTGCCAGCAGGAACCCCGGCCTAGCGGGGGCAACAGATACGCAGTATTTT
size: -
D: -
J: TRBJ2-3
V: TRBV21-1

CDR3: CASGRQGYEQYF
DNA: TGTGCCAGCGGTCGACAGGGCTACGAGCAGTACTTC
size: -
D: TRBD1
J: TRBJ2-7
V: TRBV9

CDR3: CASSLVGSGTGSEKLFF
DNA: TGTGCCAGCAGCTTAGTTGGGTCGGGGACAGGGTCTGAAAAACTGTTTTTT
size: -
D: TRBD1
J: TRBJ1-4
V: TRBV11-2

CDR3: CACRGQGFYTEAFF
DNA: TGTGCCTGTAGGGGACAGGGGTTCTACACTGAAGCTTTCTTT
size: -
D: TRBD1
J: TRBJ1-1
V: TRBV30

CDR3: CAWGQGPYEQYF
DNA: TGTGCCTGGGGACAGGGGCCCTACGAGCAGTACTTC
size: -
D: TRBD1
J: TRBJ2-7
V: TRBV30

CDR3: CASSLGGTGAETQYF
DNA: TGTGCCAGCAGCTTAGGAGGTACAGGGGCAGAGACCCAGTACTTC
size: -
D: TRBD1
J: TRBJ2-5
V: TRBV11-2

CDR3: CASSQTGAHGNTIYF
DNA: TGTGCCAGCAGCCAAACAGGGGCACATGGAAACACCATATATTTT
size: -
D: TRBD1
J: TRBJ1-3
V: TRBV9

CDR3: CASRETGSGQPQHF
DNA: TGTGCCAGCAGGGAGACAGGGTCGGGGCAGCCCCAGCATTTT
size: -
D: TRBD1
J: TRBJ1-5
V: TRBV6-1

CDR3: CASSQRVLRGSPLHF
DNA: TGCGCCAGCAGTCAACGGGTTCTACGGGGTTCACCCCTCCACTTT
size: -
D: -
J: TRBJ1-6
V: TRBV23-1

CDR3: CASSQEDAAEAFF
DNA: TGTGCCAGCAGCCAGGAGGACGCGGCTGAAGCTTTCTTT
size: medium-sized
D: -
J: TRBJ1-1
V: TRBV5-4

CDR3: CASSGTGGWGEAFF
DNA: TGTGCCAGCAGCGGTACAGGGGGCTGGGGTGAAGCTTTCTTT
size: -
D: TRBD1
J: TRBJ1-1
V: TRBV5-6

CDR3: CASSGATGEQYF
DNA: TGTGCCAGCAGCGGAGCTACCGGCGAGCAGTACTTC
size: -
D: -
J: TRBJ2-7
V: TRBV5-6